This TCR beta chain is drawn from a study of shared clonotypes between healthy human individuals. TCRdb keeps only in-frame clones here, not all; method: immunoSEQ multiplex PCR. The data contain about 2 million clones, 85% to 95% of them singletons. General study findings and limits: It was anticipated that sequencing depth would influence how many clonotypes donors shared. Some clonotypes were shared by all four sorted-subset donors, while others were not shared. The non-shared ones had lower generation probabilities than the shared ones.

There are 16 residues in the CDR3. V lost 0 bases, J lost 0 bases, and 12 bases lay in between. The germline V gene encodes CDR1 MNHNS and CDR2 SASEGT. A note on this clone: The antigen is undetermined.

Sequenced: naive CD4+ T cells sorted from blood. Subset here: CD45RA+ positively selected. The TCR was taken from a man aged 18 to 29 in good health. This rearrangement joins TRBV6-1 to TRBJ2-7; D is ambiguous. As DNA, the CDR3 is TGTGCCAGCAGTGAAGCCGTACCAGCGTTCTCCTACGAGCAGTACTTC. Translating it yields CASSEAVPAFSYEQYF.